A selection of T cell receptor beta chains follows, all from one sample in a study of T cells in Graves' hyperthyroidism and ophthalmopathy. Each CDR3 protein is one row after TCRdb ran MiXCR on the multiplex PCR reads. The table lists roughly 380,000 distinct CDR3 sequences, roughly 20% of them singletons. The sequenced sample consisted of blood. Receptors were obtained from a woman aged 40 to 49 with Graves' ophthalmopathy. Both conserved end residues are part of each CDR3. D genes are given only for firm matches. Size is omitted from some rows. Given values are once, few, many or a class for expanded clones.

CDR3: CASSLKREGSVEQYF; DNA: TGTGCCAGCTCCCTTAAGCGGGAGGGCTCGGTTGAGCAGTACTTC; size: -; D: TRBD2; V: TRBV18; J: TRBJ2-7
CDR3: CASSGTTGWAFF; DNA: TGTGCCAGCAGCGGCACAACAGGGTGGGCTTTCTTT; size: many; D: -; V: TRBV9; J: TRBJ1-1
CDR3: CASSSHGGEETQYF; DNA: TGTGCCAGCAGTTCCCATGGGGGGGAAGAGACCCAGTACTTC; size: many; D: TRBD2; V: TRBV6-5; J: TRBJ2-5
CDR3: CATSPQGNYGYTF; DNA: TGTGCCACCAGCCCCCAGGGTAACTATGGCTACACCTTC; size: many; D: -; V: TRBV24-1; J: TRBJ1-2
CDR3: CASSFGGAWQPQHF; DNA: TGTGCCAGCAGTTTCGGGGGGGCGTGGCAGCCCCAGCATTTT; size: -; D: -; V: TRBV28; J: TRBJ1-5
CDR3: CASSAGGQPNTEAFF; DNA: TGTGCCAGCAGCGCAGGGGGACAGCCTAACACTGAAGCTTTCTTT; size: many; D: TRBD1; V: TRBV9; J: TRBJ1-1
CDR3: CASSQVRQGRAGELFF; DNA: TGTGCCAGCAGCCAAGTCCGACAGGGGAGAGCCGGGGAGCTGTTTTTT; size: many; D: TRBD1; V: TRBV4-2; J: TRBJ2-2
CDR3: CASSYRGRGGYTF; DNA: TGTGCCAGCAGTTACCGGGGAAGGGGGGGCTACACCTTC; size: -; D: -; V: TRBV6-5; J: TRBJ1-2
CDR3: CASSQPDRYQETQYF; DNA: TGCGCCAGCAGCCAACCCGACAGATACCAAGAGACCCAGTACTTC; size: many; D: -; V: TRBV4-1; J: TRBJ2-5
CDR3: CATRRDRLSYNSPLHF; DNA: TGTGCCACCAGACGGGACAGGCTGTCCTATAATTCACCCCTCCACTTT; size: many; D: TRBD1; V: TRBV15; J: TRBJ1-6
CDR3: CASSLDSRTREQYF; DNA: TGCGCCAGCAGCTTGGACAGCAGGACGCGAGAGCAGTACTTC; size: many; D: -; V: TRBV5-1; J: TRBJ2-7
CDR3: CASSHRDRANDGYTF; DNA: TGTGCCAGCAGCCATCGAGACAGGGCGAATGATGGCTACACCTTC; size: many; D: TRBD1; V: TRBV27; J: TRBJ1-2
CDR3: CASSRTSGSTYEQYF; DNA: TGTGCCAGCAGCCGGACTAGCGGGAGTACATACGAGCAGTACTTC; size: many; D: TRBD2; V: TRBV28; J: TRBJ2-7
CDR3: CASSTITEAFF; DNA: TGTGCCAGCAGTACAATCACTGAAGCTTTCTTT; size: many; D: -; V: TRBV2; J: TRBJ1-1
CDR3: CASGLDLGQGTAEAFF; DNA: TGTGCTAGTGGTTTGGACCTGGGACAGGGGACCGCTGAAGCTTTCTTT; size: many; D: TRBD1; V: TRBV12-5; J: TRBJ1-1
CDR3: CASSYPDRRPQHF; DNA: TGTGCCAGCAGTTACCCCGATCGACGGCCCCAGCATTTT; size: -; D: -; V: TRBV6-8; J: TRBJ1-5
CDR3: CASSQDPPGRAISGANVLTF; DNA: TGTGCCAGCAGCCAAGATCCCCCGGGGCGGGCCATCTCTGGGGCCAACGTCCTGACTTTC; size: few; D: -; V: TRBV4-2; J: TRBJ2-6
CDR3: CASRDQGASNQPQHF; DNA: TGTGCCAGCAGGGACCAGGGGGCGAGCAATCAGCCCCAGCATTTT; size: -; D: TRBD1; V: TRBV6-2/TRBV6-3; J: TRBJ1-5
CDR3: CATPGRGNTGELFF; DNA: TGTGCCACCCCTGGCCGTGGCAACACCGGGGAGCTGTTTTTT; size: many; D: -; V: TRBV28; J: TRBJ2-2
CDR3: CSVGLMGAYEQYF; DNA: TGCAGCGTTGGCTTAATGGGGGCTTACGAGCAGTACTTC; size: many; D: -; V: TRBV29-1; J: TRBJ2-7
CDR3: CASSSPEGWDTEAFF; DNA: TGTGCCAGCAGTTCGCCGGAGGGTTGGGACACTGAAGCTTTCTTT; size: -; D: -; V: TRBV28; J: TRBJ1-1
CDR3: CASSPSGNYGYTF; DNA: TGTGCCAGCTCACCTTCAGGGAACTATGGCTACACCTTC; size: many; D: -; V: TRBV18; J: TRBJ1-2
CDR3: CASSSPTFRTEAFF; DNA: TGCGCCAGCAGCTCCCCAACCTTCAGGACTGAAGCTTTCTTT; size: many; D: -; V: TRBV4-1; J: TRBJ1-1
CDR3: CASSVLSTATYEQYF; DNA: TGTGCCAGCAGTGTACTCTCGACAGCTACCTACGAGCAGTACTTC; size: many; D: -; V: TRBV6-5; J: TRBJ2-7
CDR3: CSAEQGARPEAFF; DNA: TGCAGTGCTGAACAGGGGGCGCGCCCTGAAGCTTTCTTT; size: many; D: TRBD1; V: TRBV20-1; J: TRBJ1-1
CDR3: CSAPNRRNTEAFF; DNA: TGCAGTGCTCCGAATAGACGGAACACTGAAGCTTTCTTT; size: many; D: -; V: TRBV20-1; J: TRBJ1-1
CDR3: CAGQDTGKNIQYF; DNA: TGTGCCGGACAAGACACGGGGAAAAACATTCAGTACTTC; size: few; D: -; V: TRBV30; J: TRBJ2-4
CDR3: CASSFDTGNTEAFF; DNA: TGTGCCAGCAGTTTCGACACAGGGAACACTGAAGCTTTCTTT; size: many; D: -; V: TRBV28; J: TRBJ1-1
CDR3: CAWRDSNQPQHF; DNA: TGTGCCTGGAGGGATAGCAATCAGCCCCAGCATTTT; size: many; D: -; V: TRBV30; J: TRBJ1-5
CDR3: CASDVAGNQPQHF; DNA: TGTGCCAGCGATGTGGCCGGGAATCAGCCCCAGCATTTT; size: many; D: -; V: TRBV6-5; J: TRBJ1-5
CDR3: CASSYLGENTGELFF; DNA: TGTGCCAGCAGTTACCTGGGGGAGAACACCGGGGAGCTGTTTTTT; size: many; D: -; V: TRBV6-5; J: TRBJ2-2
CDR3: CSASTGYEQYF; DNA: TGCAGTGCTAGCACAGGGTACGAGCAGTACTTC; size: many; D: -; V: TRBV20-1; J: TRBJ2-7
CDR3: CASRLPIGRIYEQFF; DNA: TGTGCCAGCCGCCTGCCTATCGGGAGGATTTACGAGCAGTTCTTC; size: -; D: TRBD2; V: TRBV2; J: TRBJ2-1
CDR3: CAWRGQGAKNYGYTF; DNA: TGTGCCTGGAGAGGACAGGGGGCAAAAAACTATGGCTACACCTTC; size: -; D: TRBD1; V: TRBV30; J: TRBJ1-2
CDR3: CASSKQFFSSDRGSYGYTF; DNA: TGTGCCAGCAGCAAGCAGTTTTTCTCGTCGGACAGGGGAAGTTATGGCTACACCTTC; size: many; D: TRBD1; V: TRBV27; J: TRBJ1-2
CDR3: CSAPQGAINQPQHF; DNA: TGCAGTGCTCCTCAGGGGGCCATCAATCAGCCCCAGCATTTT; size: -; D: TRBD1; V: TRBV20-1; J: TRBJ1-5
CDR3: CPSKTERRWNTEAFF; DNA: TGTCCCAGCAAAACCGAAAGGAGATGGAACACTGAAGCTTTCTTT; size: few; D: -; V: TRBV6-1; J: TRBJ1-1
CDR3: CASRPSGGANVLTF; DNA: TGTGCCAGCAGACCCAGCGGGGGGGCCAACGTCCTGACTTTC; size: many; D: -; V: TRBV6-1; J: TRBJ2-6
CDR3: CASSSPGMYEQYF; DNA: TGTGCCAGCAGTTCACCGGGAATGTACGAGCAGTACTTC; size: once; D: -; V: TRBV6-5; J: TRBJ2-7
CDR3: CASSFLDNPRYGYTF; DNA: TGTGCCAGCAGTTTTCTCGACAACCCTAGATATGGCTACACCTTC; size: many; D: -; V: TRBV28; J: TRBJ1-2
CDR3: CAWRWGRDSTEAFF; DNA: TGTGCCTGGAGGTGGGGCCGGGACTCCACTGAAGCTTTCTTT; size: many; D: -; V: TRBV30; J: TRBJ1-1
CDR3: CASSWTPAQETQYF; DNA: TGTGCCAGCAGTTGGACGCCCGCTCAAGAGACCCAGTACTTC; size: many; D: -; V: TRBV28; J: TRBJ2-5
CDR3: CASGLVLGQGFREQYF; DNA: TGTGCTAGTGGTTTGGTACTTGGACAGGGCTTTCGGGAGCAGTACTTC; size: -; D: TRBD1; V: TRBV12-5; J: TRBJ2-7
CDR3: CASSSGTSGWETQYF; DNA: TGTGCCAGCAGCTCAGGGACTAGCGGATGGGAGACCCAGTACTTC; size: -; D: TRBD2; V: TRBV5-4; J: TRBJ2-5
CDR3: CASSSPETGSTEAFF; DNA: TGCGCCAGCAGCTCCCCGGAGACAGGGTCCACTGAAGCTTTCTTT; size: many; D: TRBD1; V: TRBV5-1; J: TRBJ1-1